This is a list of T cell receptor beta chains from one sample in a study of T cell clones after liver transplantation. Using immunoSEQ multiplex PCR, the repertoire was profiled, and TCRdb retains in-frame clones only, with some absent. The data hold fewer than 25,000 clones, with approximately 94% observed a single time. The sequenced sample was CD8+ T cells from blood, obtained about 26 months after liver transplant. These receptors came from a human patient who received a liver transplant. The T cells may come from the graft donor. Both conserved end residues are part of each CDR3. Fields, in order: J gene, V gene, D gene, clone size, CDR3 DNA, CDR3 protein. D genes are given only for firm matches. Expanded clones get a size class; other rows say once, few or many, or leave the size out.

>TRBJ2-7|TRBV7-9|-|-
TGTGCCAGCAGCTTAGGAGCCCTAGGGGGTTGGGCCTACGAGCAGTACTTC
CASSLGALGGWAYEQYF
>TRBJ2-7|TRBV5-1|TRBD1|once
TGCGCCAGCAGCTTGGAGGGGACAGGGATCGACGAGCAGTACTTC
CASSLEGTGIDEQYF
>TRBJ2-7|TRBV6-1|TRBD2|-
TGTGCCAGCAGTGAAGGGACTAGCGGACTCTACGAGCAGTACTTC
CASSEGTSGLYEQYF
>TRBJ2-2|TRBV25-1|TRBD2|-
TGTGCCAGCTCATGGGCTAGCGGGAGTGCCGGGGAGCTGTTTTTT
CASSWASGSAGELFF
>TRBJ2-7|TRBV11-3|TRBD1|-
TGTGCCAGCAGTTGGCGGACAGGGGTTGACTACGAGCAGTACTTC
CASSWRTGVDYEQYF
>TRBJ2-2|TRBV27|-|once
TGTGCCAGCAGTTTAGCAACCGGGGAGCTGTTTTTT
CASSLATGELFF
>TRBJ2-1|TRBV7-9|TRBD2|-
TGTGCCAGCAGCTTACCCCAGACTAGCGGGAGGCTTTTCTACAATGAGCAGTTCTTC
CASSLPQTSGRLFYNEQFF
>TRBJ2-1|TRBV6-5|-|-
TGTGCCAGCAGCCAGGCGGCGAGCAATGAGCAGTTCTTC
CASSQAASNEQFF
>TRBJ1-2|TRBV9|-|-
TGTGCCAGCAATACGGTGGGGGGTAACTATGGCTACACCTTC
CASNTVGGNYGYTF
>TRBJ1-2|TRBV19|-|once
TGTGCCAGTAAGGCAGGGCATTATGGCTACACCTTC
CASKAGHYGYTF
>TRBJ2-7|TRBV2|-|once
TGTGCCAGCAGCCCACCCACAGGGTCCTACGAGCAGTACTTC
CASSPPTGSYEQYF
>TRBJ2-3|TRBV11-2|TRBD2|-
TGTGCCAGCACTCTCCGGGGCGGGAGGGCCCTCATCACAGATACGCAGTATTTT
CASTLRGGRALITDTQYF
>TRBJ2-7|TRBV6-6|TRBD1|-
TGTGCCAGCAGTTCCGACGGACAGGGCTACGAGCAGTACTTC
CASSSDGQGYEQYF
>TRBJ2-7|TRBV13|TRBD2|-
TGTGCCAGCAGCATCCTAGCGGGGACAAACTACGAGCAGTACTTC
CASSILAGTNYEQYF
>TRBJ2-1|TRBV11-3|-|-
TGTGCCAGCAGCCCTCAGACAGACAATGAGCAGTTCTTC
CASSPQTDNEQFF
>TRBJ2-3|TRBV29-1|-|-
TGCAGCTCCCGAGCAACCGATACTAGCACAGATACGCAGTATTTT
CSSRATDTSTDTQYF
>TRBJ2-7|TRBV4-3|-|-
TGCGCCAGCAGCCAAGATCTGGTGGGGTACGAGCAGTACTTC
CASSQDLVGYEQYF
>TRBJ1-1|TRBV5-4|-|-
TGTGCCAGCAGCTTGAGGGAGGCGAACACTGAAGCTTTCTTT
CASSLREANTEAFF
>TRBJ2-1|TRBV29-1|-|-
TGCAGCGTTGAACGGACAGAACCCTACAATGAGCAGTTCTTC
CSVERTEPYNEQFF
>TRBJ2-7|TRBV27|TRBD2|-
TGTGCCAGCAGTTTAAGGGACGCCCGGGGGGATCCCTACGAGCAGTACTTC
CASSLRDARGDPYEQYF
>TRBJ2-1|TRBV28|-|-
TGTGCCAGCGGGAGCGGTACAACCTACAATGAGCAGTTCTTC
CASGSGTTYNEQFF
>TRBJ2-7|TRBV7-9|-|-
TGTGCCAGCAGCTCCCCGGGAAGTAGCCACGGCGAGCAGTACTTC
CASSSPGSSHGEQYF
>TRBJ1-6|TRBV2|-|-
TGTGCCAGCCACGGGACTTTGAATTCACCCCTCCACTTT
CASHGTLNSPLHF
>TRBJ1-2|TRBV27|-|few
TGTGCCAGCAGTTTTCAGGGGTCCTATGGCTACACCTTC
CASSFQGSYGYTF
>TRBJ1-3|TRBV27|-|-
TGTGCCAGCAGTTTCCCACAGGGCGGAAACACCATATATTTT
CASSFPQGGNTIYF
>TRBJ2-3|TRBV5-1|-|-
TGCGCCAGCAGCCCTCCCAGCGGACTTCATTTCACAGATACGCAGTATTTT
CASSPPSGLHFTDTQYF
>TRBJ2-5|TRBV7-3|TRBD1|-
TGTGCCAGCAGCCCAGTGGGACAGGGGGAGACCCAGTACTTC
CASSPVGQGETQYF
>TRBJ2-7|TRBV15|-|-
TGTGCCACCAGCAGAAAGAAGAACTACGAGCAGTACTTC
CATSRKKNYEQYF
>TRBJ2-1|TRBV12-5|-|-
TGTGCTAGTGGCCCCTCACCCGGAGAGCAGTTCTTC
CASGPSPGEQFF
>TRBJ2-5|TRBV27|-|-
TGTGCCAGCAGTTTTTCGACAGGTGACTCACCCGGAGAGACCCAGTACTTC
CASSFSTGDSPGETQYF
>TRBJ1-1|TRBV9|-|-
TGTGCCAGCAGCGCTGGACTGTCGAACACTGAAGCTTTCTTT
CASSAGLSNTEAFF
>TRBJ1-1|TRBV19|-|-
TGTGCCAGTAGTATCGGGGTGAACACTGAAGCTTTCTTT
CASSIGVNTEAFF
>TRBJ2-7|TRBV27|-|-
TGTGCCAGCAGTTGGTCCAGGGGAGCGATCTCCTACGAGCAGTACTTC
CASSWSRGAISYEQYF
>TRBJ2-7|TRBV6-5|TRBD1|-
TGTGCCAGCAGTTACTCGAAGGGACAGGTTTCCTACGAGCAGTACTTC
CASSYSKGQVSYEQYF
>TRBJ2-7|TRBV27|-|-
TGTGCCAGCAGTTTAGGGGTAGTCGAGCAGTACTTC
CASSLGVVEQYF